This T cell receptor beta chain was profiled in a study of blood T cell repertoires in COVID-19. The wider study: T cells, B-cell-depleted T cells, or PBMCs provided the cDNA or gDNA that served as material.

Original data processing: Nucleated cell number was recorded as an estimate derived from reference gene primer amplification. Sequenced by immunoSEQ multiplex PCR; TCRdb stores in-frame clones only, minus some. V and J calls plus clone size are reproduced from that table; the DNA served to infer D and trimming. The table shows some 330,000 clones, with roughly four fifths occurring only once. This CDR3 region has 15 residues. Per germline, CDR1 LNHDA and CDR2 SQIVND (reference sequence). The V gene lost 6 bases and the J gene lost 5 bases, with 16 bases spanning the gap. Participants were aged roughly 18 to 89 years from approximately 23 US areas. Cohort allocation depended upon clinical history that participants reported.

The chain links TRBV19 to TRBJ2-2; possibly TRBD2 for D (6 bases). Material: PBMCs or T cells enriched from blood (not recorded which). The TCR sequence derives from a woman aged 50 to 60 who had recovered from COVID-19. DNA for the CDR3: TGTGCCAGTAGGGAGGGACCGCAGAGGACCGGGGAGCTGTTTTTT. This codes for CASREGPQRTGELFF.